This TCR beta chain was obtained from a study of Ad26.COV2.S vaccination and SARS-CoV-2 variants. The treatment was: 15 to 20 received Ad26.COV2.S at low or high dose, single or two shots; a few received placebo; per-sample allocation not given. Day 63 after the first vaccine or placebo injection was the time point for sampling. Measured with immunoSEQ multiplex PCR; TCRdb has only the in-frame clones, and not every one. The repertoire holds roughly 380,000 clones, around 87% seen once, with approximately 4% in the top ten. The source is a person aged 18 to 65 who received the Ad26.COV2.S COVID-19 vaccine or a placebo. The material was peripheral blood, obtained in a trial of Ad26.COV2.S vaccine versus placebo.

As DNA, the CDR3 is TGTGCCAGCAGTTACGGGGGTACCTATGGCTACACCTTC. It yields the protein CASSYGGTYGYTF. The gene calls are TRBV6-5 and TRBJ1-2; a weak D match, TRBD1 (5 bases). Trimming removed 2 bases from V and 4 bases from J, with 8 bases in between. The CDR3 runs 13 residues. Per germline, CDR1 MNHEY and CDR2 SVGAGI.